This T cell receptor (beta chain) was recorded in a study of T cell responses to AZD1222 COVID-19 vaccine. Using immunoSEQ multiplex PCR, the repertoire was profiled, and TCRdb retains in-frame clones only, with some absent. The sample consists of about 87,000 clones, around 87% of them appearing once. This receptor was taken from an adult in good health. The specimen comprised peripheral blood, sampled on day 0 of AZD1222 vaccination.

CDR3 bases: TGTGCCAGCAGCTTGGGTTGGCCACGGGGTGAAAAACTGTTTTTT. It specifies CASSLGWPRGEKLFF. V is TRBV5-5 and J is TRBJ1-4; no definite D call. CDR1 SGHKS and CDR2 YYEKEE come from the germline V gene (reference sequence). Between the trimmed V and J ends, which lost 0 bases and 7 bases, there was a span of 13 bases. The CDR3 length is 15 residues.